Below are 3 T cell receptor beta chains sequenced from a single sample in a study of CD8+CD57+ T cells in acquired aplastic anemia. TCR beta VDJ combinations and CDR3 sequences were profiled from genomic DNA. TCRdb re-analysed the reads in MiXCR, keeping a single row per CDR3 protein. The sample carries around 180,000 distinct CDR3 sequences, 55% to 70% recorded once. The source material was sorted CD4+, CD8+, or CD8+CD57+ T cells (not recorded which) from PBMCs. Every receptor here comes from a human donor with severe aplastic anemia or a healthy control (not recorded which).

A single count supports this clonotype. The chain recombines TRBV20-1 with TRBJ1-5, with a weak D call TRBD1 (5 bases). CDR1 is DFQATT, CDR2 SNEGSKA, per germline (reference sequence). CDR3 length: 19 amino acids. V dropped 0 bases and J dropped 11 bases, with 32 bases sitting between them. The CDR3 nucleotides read TGCAGTGCTAGAGATCAGAGATTAGCGGGGGGGTTCTACCAAGAGACCCAGCATTTT. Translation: CSARDQRLAGGFYQETQHF.

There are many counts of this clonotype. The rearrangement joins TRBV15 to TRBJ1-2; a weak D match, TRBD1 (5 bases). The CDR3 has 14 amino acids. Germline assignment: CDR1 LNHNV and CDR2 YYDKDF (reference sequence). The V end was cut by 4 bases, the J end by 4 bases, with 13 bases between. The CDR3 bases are TGTGCCACCAGCATGGCCTCAACAGGCTATGGCTACACCTTC. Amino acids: CATSMASTGYGYTF.

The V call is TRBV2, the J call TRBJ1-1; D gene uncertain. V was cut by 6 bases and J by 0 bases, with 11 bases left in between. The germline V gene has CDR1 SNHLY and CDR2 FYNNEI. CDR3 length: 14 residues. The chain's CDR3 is CASSVEQLNTEAFF. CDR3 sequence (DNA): TGTGCCAGCAGCGTAGAACAGCTGAACACTGAAGCTTTCTTT.